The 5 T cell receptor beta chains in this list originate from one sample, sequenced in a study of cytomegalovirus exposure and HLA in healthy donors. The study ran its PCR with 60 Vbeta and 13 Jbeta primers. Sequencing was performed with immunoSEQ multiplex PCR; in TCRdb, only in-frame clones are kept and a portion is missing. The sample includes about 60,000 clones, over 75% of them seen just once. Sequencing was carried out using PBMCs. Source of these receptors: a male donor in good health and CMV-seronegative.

DNA for the CDR3: TGTGCCACCAGCAGAGATGGGGCAGGGAGCACAGATACGCAGTATTTT. This gives the protein CATSRDGAGSTDTQYF. The rearrangement uses TRBV15 and TRBJ2-3; D perhaps matches TRBD1 (5 bases). V was cut by 0 bases and J by 0 bases, with 10 bases left in between. The germline gives CDR1 LNHNV, CDR2 YYDKDF (reference sequence). This CDR3 contains 16 residues.

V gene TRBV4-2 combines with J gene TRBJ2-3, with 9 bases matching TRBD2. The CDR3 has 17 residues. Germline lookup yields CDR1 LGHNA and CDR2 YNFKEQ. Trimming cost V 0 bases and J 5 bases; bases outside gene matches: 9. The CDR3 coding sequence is TGTGCCAGCAGCCAAGATGGGGGGCGGGGGGGGCAAGATACGCAGTATTTT. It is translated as CASSQDGGRGGQDTQYF.

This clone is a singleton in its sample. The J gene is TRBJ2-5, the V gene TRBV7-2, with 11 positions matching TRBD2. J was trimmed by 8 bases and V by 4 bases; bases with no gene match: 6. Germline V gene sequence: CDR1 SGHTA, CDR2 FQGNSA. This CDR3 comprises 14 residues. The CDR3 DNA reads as TGTGCCAGCAGCTATCTTCTAGCGGGAGGCACCCAGTACTTC. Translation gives CASSYLLAGGTQYF.

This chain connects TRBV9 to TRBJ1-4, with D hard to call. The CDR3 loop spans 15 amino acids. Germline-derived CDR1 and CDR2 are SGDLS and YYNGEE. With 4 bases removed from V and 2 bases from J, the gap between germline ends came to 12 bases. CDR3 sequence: CASSPHAGTNEKLFF. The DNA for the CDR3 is TGTGCCAGCAGCCCCCACGCGGGGACTAATGAAAAACTGTTTTTT. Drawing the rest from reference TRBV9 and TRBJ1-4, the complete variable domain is DSGVTQTPKHLITATGQRVTLRCSPRSGDLSVYWYQQSLDQGLQFLIQYYNGEERAKGNILERFSAQQFPDLHSELNLSSLELGDSALYFCASSPHAGTNEKLFFGSGTQLSVL.

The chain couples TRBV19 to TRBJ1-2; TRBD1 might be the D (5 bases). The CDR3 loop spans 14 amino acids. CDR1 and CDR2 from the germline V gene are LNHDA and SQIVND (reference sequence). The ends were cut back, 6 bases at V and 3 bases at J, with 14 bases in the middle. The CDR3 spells CASRARGSDYGYTF. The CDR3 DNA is TGTGCCAGTAGGGCCCGGGGGTCTGACTATGGCTACACCTTC. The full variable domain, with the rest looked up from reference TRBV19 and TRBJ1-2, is DGGITQSPKYLFRKEGQNVTLSCEQNLNHDAMYWYRQDPGQGLRLIYYSQIVNDFQKGDIAEGYSVSREKKESFPLTVTSAQKNPTAFYLCASRARGSDYGYTFGSGTRLTVV.